The source of this T cell receptor beta chain is a study of PD-L1 blockade in urothelial cancer. Across the study: Per blood sample, T cells had a median of around 150,000.

Trimming shortened V by 3 bases and J by 10 bases, and 10 bases separated the two germline ends. Germline CDR1 reads SGHDN; CDR2 reads FVKESK. This CDR3 spans 13 amino acids. Described time point: pretreatment peripheral blood. Sequencing used immunoSEQ multiplex PCR; TCRdb keeps in-frame clones, though not all of them. The sample consists of 72,000 or so clones, approximately 83% of them appearing once. The sample consisted of PBMCs, taken around atezolizumab (anti-PD-L1) treatment. The rearrangement joins TRBV14 to TRBJ1-6; D not certain. This clonotype originated in a man in his 60s with urothelial cancer. CDR3: CASSQVTQSPLHF. CDR3 bases: TGTGCCAGCAGCCAGGTGACACAGTCACCCCTCCACTTT.